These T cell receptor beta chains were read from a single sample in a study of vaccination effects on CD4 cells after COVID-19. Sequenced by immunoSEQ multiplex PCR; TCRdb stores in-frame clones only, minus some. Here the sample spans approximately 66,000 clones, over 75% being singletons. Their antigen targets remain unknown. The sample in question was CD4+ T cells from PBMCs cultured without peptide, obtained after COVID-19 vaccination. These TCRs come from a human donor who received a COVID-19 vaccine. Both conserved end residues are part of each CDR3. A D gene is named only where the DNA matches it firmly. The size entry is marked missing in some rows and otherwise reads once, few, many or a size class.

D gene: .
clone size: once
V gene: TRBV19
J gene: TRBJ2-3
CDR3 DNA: TGTGCCAGTAGTAAGGAGACAGCAAGCACAGATACGCAGTATTTT
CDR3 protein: CASSKETASTDTQYF

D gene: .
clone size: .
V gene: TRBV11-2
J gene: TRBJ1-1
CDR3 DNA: TGTGCCAGCAGCTTAGTTTTGGCAGGCGAGGGAAAAGCTTTCTTT
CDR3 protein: CASSLVLAGEGKAFF

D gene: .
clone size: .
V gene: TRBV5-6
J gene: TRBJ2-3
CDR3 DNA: TGTGCCAGCAGCTTGCGCGGGGGCACAGATACGCAGTATTTT
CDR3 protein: CASSLRGGTDTQYF

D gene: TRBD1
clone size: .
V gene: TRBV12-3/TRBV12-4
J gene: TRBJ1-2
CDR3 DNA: TGTGCCAGCAGTGCCAGGGGGCATGGCTACACCTTC
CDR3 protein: CASSARGHGYTF

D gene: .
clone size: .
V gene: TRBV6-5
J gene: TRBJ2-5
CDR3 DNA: TGTGCCAGCAGTTCCCCAGGGGAGACCCAGTACTTC
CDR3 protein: CASSSPGETQYF

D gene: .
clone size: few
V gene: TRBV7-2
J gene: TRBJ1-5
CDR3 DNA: TGTGCCAGCAGCCCGAGGGATAGTAGCAATCAGCCCCAGCATTTT
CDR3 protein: CASSPRDSSNQPQHF

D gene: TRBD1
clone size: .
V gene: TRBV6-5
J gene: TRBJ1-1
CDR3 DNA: TGTGCCAGCAGACCTGACAGGGTGAACACTGAAGCTTTCTTT
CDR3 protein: CASRPDRVNTEAFF

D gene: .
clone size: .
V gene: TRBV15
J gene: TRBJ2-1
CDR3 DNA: TGTGCCACCAGCCCGGACTCAGGTTCTTACAATGAGCAGTTCTTC
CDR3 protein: CATSPDSGSYNEQFF

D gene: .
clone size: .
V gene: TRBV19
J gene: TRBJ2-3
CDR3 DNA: TGTGCCAGTAGTAGGGGGGTTGGTACAGATACGCAGTATTTT
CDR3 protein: CASSRGVGTDTQYF

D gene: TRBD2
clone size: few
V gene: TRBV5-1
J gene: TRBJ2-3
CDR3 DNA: TGCGCCAGCAGCTTGAGACTAGCGGGGAGCACAGATACGCAGTATTTT
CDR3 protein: CASSLRLAGSTDTQYF

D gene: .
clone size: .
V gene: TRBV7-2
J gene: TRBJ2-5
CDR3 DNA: TGTGCCAGCAGCTTTGGGGGTCACCAAGAGACCCAGTACTTC
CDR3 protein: CASSFGGHQETQYF

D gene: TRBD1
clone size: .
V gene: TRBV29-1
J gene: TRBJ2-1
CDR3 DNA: TGCAGCGTCGCCCCCCGACAGGGGGCGGACAATGAGCAGTTCTTC
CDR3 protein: CSVAPRQGADNEQFF

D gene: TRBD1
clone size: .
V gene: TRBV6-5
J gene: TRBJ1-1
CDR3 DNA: TGTGCCAGCAGGCCGATTGGACAGGGACCCACTGAAGCTTTCTTT
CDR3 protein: CASRPIGQGPTEAFF

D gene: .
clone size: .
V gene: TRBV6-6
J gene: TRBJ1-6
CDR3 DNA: TGTGCCAGCAGTCCCGATGTTAGCGGGGAGGATTCACCCCTCCACTTT
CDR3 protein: CASSPDVSGEDSPLHF

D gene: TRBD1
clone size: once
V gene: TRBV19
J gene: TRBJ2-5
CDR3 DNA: TGTGCCAGTAGTCCGACAGGGCAAGAGACCCAGTACTTC
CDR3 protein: CASSPTGQETQYF

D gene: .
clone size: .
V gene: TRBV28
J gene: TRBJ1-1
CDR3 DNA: TGTGCCAGCAGCCGAAGAGGGGAGGTGCAGAACACTGAAGCTTTCTTT
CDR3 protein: CASSRRGEVQNTEAFF

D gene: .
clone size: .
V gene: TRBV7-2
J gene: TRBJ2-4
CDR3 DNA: TGTGCCAGCAGCTTAGAGGGTACCCTAGCCAAAAACATTCAGTACTTC
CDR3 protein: CASSLEGTLAKNIQYF

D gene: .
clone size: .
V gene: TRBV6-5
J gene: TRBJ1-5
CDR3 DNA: TGTGCCAGCAGACCGAATAGAGGGCTCCATCAGCCCCAGCATTTT
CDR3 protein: CASRPNRGLHQPQHF

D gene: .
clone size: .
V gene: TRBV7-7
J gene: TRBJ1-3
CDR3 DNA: TGTGCCAGCAGCTTAGGGGACGCCGACTCTGGAAACACCATATATTTT
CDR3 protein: CASSLGDADSGNTIYF

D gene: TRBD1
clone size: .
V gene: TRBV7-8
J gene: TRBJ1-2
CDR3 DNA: TGTGCCAGCAGGCGAACAGGGGTATCGAACTATGGCTACACCTTC
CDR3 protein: CASRRTGVSNYGYTF

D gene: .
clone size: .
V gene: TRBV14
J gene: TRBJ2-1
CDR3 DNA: TGTGCCAGCAGCCAGCGGCTCGGGAGCTCCTACAATGAGCAGTTCTTC
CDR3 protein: CASSQRLGSSYNEQFF

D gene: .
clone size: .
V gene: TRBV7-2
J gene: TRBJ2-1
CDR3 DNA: TGTGCCAGCAGTCTAGTCCGGGGCGATGGGGGTGAGCAGTTCTTC
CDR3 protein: CASSLVRGDGGEQFF

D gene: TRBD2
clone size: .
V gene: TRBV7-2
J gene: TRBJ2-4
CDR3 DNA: TGTGCCAGCAGCGTGGGAGGGACCAAAAACATTCAGTACTTC
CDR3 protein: CASSVGGTKNIQYF

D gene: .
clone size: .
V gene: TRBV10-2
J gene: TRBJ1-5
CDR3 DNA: TGCGCCAGCAGTGATTTCCCCACAGGGCGCGACAATCAGCCCCAGCATTTT
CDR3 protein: CASSDFPTGRDNQPQHF

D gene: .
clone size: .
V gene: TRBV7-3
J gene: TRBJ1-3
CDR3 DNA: TGTGCCAGCAGCAATAACCCAGGGGTCTCTGGAAACACCATATATTTT
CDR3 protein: CASSNNPGVSGNTIYF